This entry lists 12 T cell receptor beta chains sequenced from one sample in a study of blood T cell repertoires in COVID-19. Profiling relied on immunoSEQ multiplex PCR, and the TCRdb table lists in-frame clones only, not all of them. This sample yields more than 90,000 clones, of which about 81% are seen a single time; roughly 4% belongs to the top ten. The sequenced material came from peripheral blood. The origin of the receptors is a man aged 55 to 70 with acute or convalescent COVID-19.

CDR3 in DNA: TGTGCCAGCTCTCTCGGACAGACATCGCAGGACGAGCAGTACGTC. It translates to CASSLGQTSQDEQYV. The rearrangement joins TRBV18 to TRBJ2-7, with D possibly TRBD1 on 6 matching bases. The V and J ends lost 6 bases and 5 bases respectively, with 20 bases between them. The CDR3 has 15 residues. Germline CDR1 reads KGHSH; CDR2 reads LQKENI.

The table lists this clone with a few counts. The V gene is TRBV5-1, the J gene TRBJ2-1, with 8 bases identical to TRBD1. The ends lost 1 base at V and 3 bases at J; junction bases unmatched: 0. Germline loops: CDR1 SGHRS, CDR2 YFSETQ. This CDR3 region has 14 residues. In DNA, the CDR3 is TGCGCCAGCAGCTTGACAGGGGGCTACAATGAGCAGTTCTTC. This translates into CASSLTGGYNEQFF.

CDR3 residues: CASSFREMEAFF. CDR3 bases: TGTGCCAGCTCATTTCGGGAGATGGAAGCTTTCTTT. The gene calls are TRBV18 and TRBJ1-1; no firm D call. Germline-derived CDR1 and CDR2 are KGHSH and LQKENI. V lost 5 bases to trimming and J lost 8 bases, with 12 bases between them. The CDR3 runs to 12 residues.

The J gene is TRBJ1-2, the V gene TRBV6-1; no reliable D call. Germline V gives CDR1 MNHNS, CDR2 SASEGT. The germline V and J ends were trimmed by 2 bases and 2 bases, with 12 bases remaining between them. The length of the CDR3 is 15 residues. The DNA for the CDR3 is TGTGCCAGCAGTGAAAGCAGGAGGTCCAACTATGGCTACACCTTC. Translation gives CASSESRRSNYGYTF.

In its sample, this clone was seen once. The chain has TRBV3-1 (or the pseudogene TRBV3-2) and TRBJ2-3, with D tentatively TRBD2 (5 bases). Trimming cost V 1 base and J 6 bases, with 8 bases left between them. CDR1 is LGHDT, CDR2 YNNKEL, per germline (reference sequence). This CDR3 has 13 amino acids. The CDR3 loop is CASSQGERDTQYF. CDR3 coding DNA: TGTGCCAGCAGCCAAGGGGAGAGGGATACGCAGTATTTT.

The CDR3: CASSKVLRGNYGYTF. CDR3 coding DNA: TGTGCCAGCAGCAAAGTTCTCAGGGGGAACTATGGCTACACCTTC. The chain uses TRBV21-1 and TRBJ1-2; the DNA was not compared with TRBD1, the D call given in the table. TRBV21-1 is flagged as a pseudogene. The CDR3 totals 15 residues.

Only one count was recorded for this clone. This sequence joins TRBV6-2 or TRBV6-3 and TRBJ2-1; 9 nucleotides align to TRBD2. This CDR3 region has 16 residues. Trimming removed 6 bases from V and 6 bases from J; junction bases left unmatched: 12. Germline lookup yields CDR1 MNHEY and CDR2 SVGEGT. CDR3 sequence reads: CASSPHIAGVGNEQFF. In nucleotides, the CDR3 is TGTGCCAGCAGCCCTCACATAGCGGGAGTGGGCAATGAGCAGTTCTTC.

DNA for the CDR3: TGTGCCAGCAGCCACACTAGCGGGGACACCGGGGAGCTGTTTTTT. This encodes CASSHTSGDTGELFF. V gene TRBV3-1 (or the pseudogene TRBV3-2) combines with J gene TRBJ2-2, with 10 positions matching TRBD2. The CDR3 runs to 15 residues. CDR1 is LGHDT, CDR2 YNNKEL, per germline (reference sequence). V was clipped by 3 bases and J by 3 bases; unmatched bases: 1.

The rearrangement links TRBV7-2 to TRBJ1-2, with D perhaps TRBD1 (6 bases). V shed 4 bases and J shed 6 bases, with 12 bases lying between them. The CDR3 is 13 residues long. Germline CDR1 and CDR2: SGHTA and FQGNSA. In DNA, the CDR3 is TGTGCCAGCAGCTCAGAGTACAGGGATGGCTACACCTTC. It encodes CASSSEYRDGYTF.

V usage is TRBV3-1 (or the pseudogene TRBV3-2) and J usage is TRBJ1-6, with 11 nucleotides matching TRBD1. V was pared by 1 base and J by 9 bases, with 5 bases of the junction left unmatched. This CDR3 has 16 residues. The germline CDR1 and CDR2 sequences are LGHDT and YNNKEL (reference sequence). The DNA for the CDR3 is TGTGCCAGCAGCCAAGCCGGACAGGGGGCAGGTTCACCCCTCCACTTT. Amino acids: CASSQAGQGAGSPLHF.

The chain carries TRBV6-6 and TRBJ1-4, with D perhaps TRBD1 (5 bases). Germline lookup yields CDR1 MNHNY and CDR2 SVGAGI (reference sequence). The CDR3 sequence is 18 residues long. The V gene lost 6 bases and the J gene lost 0 bases, with 20 bases spanning the gap. Written as DNA, the CDR3 is TGTGCCAGCAGCCGAACCCGGGTGGGGCTTGCAACTAATGAAAAACTGTTTTTT. Protein: CASSRTRVGLATNEKLFF.

The gene calls are TRBV19 and TRBJ1-1; D not resolved. Looked up from germline, CDR1 is LNHDA and CDR2 is SQIVND (reference sequence). This CDR3 region has 16 residues. V was cut by 7 bases and J by 2 bases, with 20 bases left in between. CDR3 loop: CASNLPGLGVNTEAFF. As DNA, the CDR3 is TGTGCCAGTAACCTCCCCGGCTTGGGCGTAAACACTGAAGCTTTCTTT.